A selection of T cell receptor beta chains follows, all from one sample in a study of post-analysis software for immune sequencing data. TCRdb independently ran MiXCR on the PCR reads; one entry per CDR3 protein. Of over 700,000 distinct CDR3 sequences listed, roughly 30% are singletons. Sequences were obtained from blood. Every receptor here comes from a girl between 10 and 17 years old with multiple sclerosis. Both conserved end residues are part of each CDR3. The D gene is left open where the match is weak. Rows give clone size only sometimes, using once, few, many, or a class for an expanded clone.

v_call	d_call	clone_size	j_call	cdr3_aa	cdr3_nt
TRBV20-1	.	many	TRBJ2-1	CSARRRYNEQFF	TGCAGTGCTAGAAGAAGGTACAATGAGCAGTTCTTC
TRBV10-3	.	many	TRBJ2-1	CAISDPLHNEQFF	TGTGCCATCAGTGATCCACTCCACAATGAGCAGTTCTTC
TRBV20-1	.	.	TRBJ2-5	CSATRALTMYQETQYF	TGCAGTGCTACAAGGGCGCTAACCATGTACCAAGAGACCCAGTACTTC
TRBV12-3/TRBV12-4	.	.	TRBJ1-1	CASSRLGRTRGTEAFF	TGTGCCAGCAGTCGACTTGGACGAACGCGGGGCACTGAAGCTTTCTTT
TRBV29-1	.	many	TRBJ2-5	CSVEGGKGQETQYF	TGCAGCGTTGAAGGAGGGAAGGGGCAAGAGACCCAGTACTTC
TRBV7-2	.	once	TRBJ2-5	CASGPTYRESGTQYF	TGTGCCAGCGGCCCAACCTACAGGGAATCGGGGACTCAGTACTTC
TRBV25-1	TRBD2	.	TRBJ2-5	CASSAGAGGETQYF	TGTGCCAGCAGTGCGGGGGCGGGAGGGGAGACCCAGTACTTC
TRBV24-1	.	.	TRBJ2-5	CATSDPGTLQETQYF	TGTGCCACCAGTGACCCCGGGACCCTCCAAGAGACCCAGTACTTC
TRBV20-1	.	.	TRBJ1-1	CSASSQSTEAFF	TGCAGTGCTAGTTCCCAGAGCACTGAAGCTTTCTTT
TRBV12-3/TRBV12-4	.	few	TRBJ2-5	CASSFGVGGGQETQYF	TGTGCCAGCAGTTTTGGGGTTGGGGGTGGCCAAGAGACCCAGTACTTC
TRBV19	.	.	TRBJ2-5	CASSINPAQETQYF	TGTGCCAGTAGTATCAATCCGGCTCAAGAGACCCAGTACTTC
TRBV12-5	.	.	TRBJ1-1	CASGLGGVMGPEAFF	TGTGCTAGTGGTTTGGGGGGAGTAATGGGTCCTGAAGCTTTCTTT
TRBV5-1	.	.	TRBJ2-3	CASNAVGADTQYF	TGCGCCAGCAATGCGGTAGGCGCAGATACGCAGTATTTT